Listed below are T cell receptor beta chains from one sample, sequenced in a study of T cells in Graves' hyperthyroidism and ophthalmopathy. TCRdb used MiXCR to reprocess the multiplex PCR reads, holding one entry per CDR3 protein. The sample records some 440,000 distinct CDR3 sequences, approximately 14% being singletons. Material for sequencing was blood. These receptors originate from a woman aged 18-30 years with Graves' hyperthyroidism. The CDR3 runs from the conserved cysteine through the conserved F or W. A D gene is named only where the DNA matches it firmly. Part of the rows lack a size; the others show once, few, many or a class for expanded clones.

J	D	V	size	CDR3	DNA
TRBJ2-3	.	TRBV6-2/TRBV6-3	many	CASSYSPQLIAQDTQYF	TGTGCCAGCAGTTACTCGCCGCAGCTTATCGCACAGGATACGCAGTATTTT
TRBJ2-6	.	TRBV19	many	CASSAKGLLGSGANVLTF	TGTGCCAGTTCCGCCAAGGGACTGCTCGGCTCTGGGGCCAACGTCCTGACTTTC
TRBJ1-5	.	TRBV5-8	many	CASMGVQPQHF	TGTGCCAGCATGGGGGTTCAGCCCCAGCATTTT
TRBJ2-1	TRBD2	TRBV19	few	CASSDIAGDPYNEQFF	TGTGCCAGTAGTGATATAGCGGGAGATCCCTACAATGAGCAGTTCTTC
TRBJ2-1	.	TRBV20-1	.	CSARAGSGPQFF	TGCAGTGCTAGAGCGGGGAGCGGACCGCAGTTCTTC
TRBJ1-2	.	TRBV5-6	many	CASSLVYQGRDYGYTF	TGTGCCAGCAGCTTGGTCTATCAGGGCCGGGACTATGGCTACACCTTC
TRBJ2-3	TRBD1	TRBV4-1	few	CASSRIGQGSTDTQYF	TGCGCCAGCAGCCGCATCGGACAGGGGAGCACAGATACGCAGTATTTT
TRBJ2-5	.	TRBV4-1	few	CASSQDIGGGQETQYF	TGCGCCAGCAGCCAAGATATAGGCGGTGGCCAAGAGACCCAGTACTTC
TRBJ2-5	.	TRBV10-3	.	CAISLGRGGQETQYF	TGTGCCATCAGCCTCGGAAGGGGGGGGCAAGAGACCCAGTACTTC
TRBJ1-5	TRBD1	TRBV19	many	CASSPGTGAGNQPQHF	TGTGCCAGTAGTCCCGGGACAGGGGCGGGCAATCAGCCCCAGCATTTT
TRBJ1-6	.	TRBV2	.	CATRDSYSRGSYNSPLHF	TGTGCCACCAGGGACTCCTACTCAAGGGGCTCCTATAATTCACCCCTCCACTTT
TRBJ2-7	.	TRBV5-5	many	CASSPAGRTYEQYF	TGTGCCAGCAGCCCCGCGGGAAGGACCTACGAGCAGTACTTC
TRBJ2-1	.	TRBV24-1	many	CATSETGRFYSYNEQFF	TGTGCCACCAGTGAGACCGGACGATTCTACTCCTACAATGAGCAGTTCTTC
TRBJ2-2	TRBD2	TRBV6-1	many	CASRVDSGRATGELFF	TGTGCCAGCAGGGTTGATAGCGGGAGAGCCACCGGGGAGCTGTTTTTT
TRBJ2-4	.	TRBV6-1	many	CASGPLSGAENIQYF	TGTGCCAGCGGCCCCCTATCGGGGGCGGAAAACATTCAGTACTTC
TRBJ2-1	TRBD2	TRBV14	many	CASSQGLVSSGYNEQFF	TGTGCCAGCAGCCAGGGATTAGTGTCTAGCGGGTACAATGAGCAGTTCTTC
TRBJ1-1	.	TRBV11-3	many	CASSLATALPTPLNTEAFF	TGTGCCAGCAGCTTAGCGACCGCCCTTCCTACGCCCTTGAACACTGAAGCTTTCTTT
TRBJ2-2	.	TRBV7-8	many	CATSRGNTGELFF	TGTGCCACAAGTAGAGGGAACACCGGGGAGCTGTTTTTT
TRBJ2-1	.	TRBV12-3/TRBV12-4	many	CASRAGPRKGDLGLLQFF	TGTGCCAGCAGGGCCGGGCCTAGAAAGGGGGATCTGGGACTACTGCAGTTCTTC
TRBJ2-7	TRBD1	TRBV11-2	.	CASSPPLASAGQGSYEQYF	TGTGCCAGCAGCCCCCCTCTCGCATCGGCGGGACAGGGTTCCTACGAGCAGTACTTC
TRBJ2-2	TRBD2	TRBV28	.	CASSSSAGLARDTGELFF	TGTGCCAGCAGTTCCTCGGCAGGACTAGCCCGGGACACCGGGGAGCTGTTTTTT
TRBJ1-1	.	TRBV9	.	CASSVGSGTEAFF	TGTGCCAGCAGCGTAGGTTCCGGCACTGAAGCTTTCTTT
TRBJ2-1	.	TRBV11-3	many	CASSLLQGPQFF	TGTGCCAGCAGCTTACTCCAGGGGCCGCAGTTCTTC
TRBJ1-4	TRBD1	TRBV28	many	CASSFVNRKDRANEKLFF	TGTGCCAGCAGTTTCGTAAATCGAAAGGACAGGGCTAATGAAAAACTGTTTTTT
TRBJ1-2	TRBD1	TRBV10-2	.	CASRAGQGADYGYTF	TGCGCCAGCAGGGCCGGACAGGGGGCGGACTATGGCTACACCTTC
TRBJ2-2	.	TRBV12-3/TRBV12-4	few	CASSPRGRAGTGELFF	TGTGCCAGCAGTCCCCGTGGCAGGGCTGGGACCGGGGAGCTGTTTTTT
TRBJ2-1	.	TRBV6-2/TRBV6-3	.	CASSRSSHNEQFF	TGTGCCAGCAGCCGATCATCCCACAATGAGCAGTTCTTC
TRBJ1-1	TRBD1	TRBV5-1	many	CASSFTGQGIEAFF	TGCGCCAGCAGCTTTACGGGACAGGGGATTGAAGCTTTCTTT
TRBJ1-2	TRBD1	TRBV4-1	.	CASSHFRPARGDQNNYGYTF	TGCGCCAGCAGCCATTTCAGACCGGCCAGGGGGGACCAAAATAACTATGGCTACACCTTC
TRBJ2-2	TRBD2	TRBV12-3/TRBV12-4	.	CASREAGGPIGELFF	TGTGCCAGCAGGGAAGCGGGGGGGCCAATCGGGGAGCTGTTTTTT
TRBJ1-2	TRBD1	TRBV2	.	CASSQAGGGNYGYTF	TGTGCCAGCAGCCAAGCAGGGGGCGGTAACTATGGCTACACCTTC
TRBJ2-7	TRBD1	TRBV19	few	CASSFGTGGIYEQYF	TGTGCCAGTAGTTTCGGGACAGGGGGCATTTACGAGCAGTACTTC